The rows below give T cell receptor beta chains drawn from one sample of a study of T cell responses to AZD1222 COVID-19 vaccine. Only in-frame clones appear in the TCRdb table, and some are missing; sequencing was by immunoSEQ multiplex PCR. The sample consists of 250,000 to 300,000 clones, approximately 94% of them appearing once. This specimen was peripheral blood, taken 28 days after the second AZD1222 dose. The source of these receptors is an adult who received the AZD1222 COVID-19 vaccine. Both conserved end residues are part of each CDR3. A D gene is named only where the DNA matches it firmly. Rows may omit the clone size; those that give it use once, few, many or a size class.

j_call | v_call | clone_size | d_call | cdr3_nt | cdr3_aa
TRBJ1-1 | TRBV5-6 | - | - | TGTGCCAGCAGCTTAGGGGCTGAAGCTTTCTTT | CASSLGAEAFF
TRBJ2-1 | TRBV5-1 | - | TRBD1 | TGCGCCAGCAGCTTGGGTGCAGGGGGTTACAATGAGCAGTTCTTC | CASSLGAGGYNEQFF
TRBJ2-7 | TRBV28 | - | - | TGTGCCAGCAGTTCTTCAGGGTCCACCTCCTACGAGCAGTACTTC | CASSSSGSTSYEQYF
TRBJ2-1 | TRBV5-1 | - | TRBD1 | TGCGCCAGCAGCCCGGGACAGGGGGCCTACAATGAGCAGTTCTTC | CASSPGQGAYNEQFF
TRBJ2-1 | TRBV7-3 | - | TRBD2 | TGTGCCAGCAGCGCTAGCGGGAGCAAGAATGAGCAGTTCTTC | CASSASGSKNEQFF
TRBJ1-3 | TRBV6-6 | - | - | TGTGCCAGCAGTAGGGGTATGGGAAACACCATATATTTT | CASSRGMGNTIYF
TRBJ2-2 | TRBV11-2 | - | - | TGTGCCAGCAGCTTAGCTCGGCTCGCCGGGGAGCTGTTTTTT | CASSLARLAGELFF
TRBJ2-5 | TRBV5-1 | few | TRBD2 | TGCGCCAGCAGCTTGGCCACTAGCGGGTTTAAAGAGACCCAGTACTTC | CASSLATSGFKETQYF
TRBJ2-1 | TRBV5-1 | once | - | TGCGCCAGCAGCTTGGAAGTGGCGGTGCACAATGAGCAGTTCTTC | CASSLEVAVHNEQFF
TRBJ2-7 | TRBV7-9 | - | TRBD1 | TGTGCCAGCAGCTCCGGACAGGAGGCCTACGAGCAGTACTTC | CASSSGQEAYEQYF
TRBJ1-1 | TRBV5-1 | - | - | TGCGCCAGCAGCTTGGAGGCTTCCACTGAAGCTTTCTTT | CASSLEASTEAFF
TRBJ1-5 | TRBV6-5 | - | - | TGTGCCAGCAGTTACTCTGGGCCGGGCAATCAGCCCCAGCATTTT | CASSYSGPGNQPQHF
TRBJ2-2 | TRBV25-1 | - | - | TGTGCCAGCAGTCTCAGGGAAACCGGGGAGCTGTTTTTT | CASSLRETGELFF
TRBJ1-2 | TRBV5-1 | - | TRBD1 | TGCGCCAGCAGCTTGGGGCCCGGACAGGACTCCTCACTATATGGCTACACCTTC | CASSLGPGQDSSLYGYTF
TRBJ2-1 | TRBV15 | - | TRBD2 | TGTGCCACCAGCAGAGATCCGAGCGGGGGCTCCTACAATGAGCAGTTCTTC | CATSRDPSGGSYNEQFF
TRBJ2-1 | TRBV6-5 | - | TRBD2 | TGTGCCAGCAGTTACCCCGGGACTAAAACGGGTCATGAGCAGTTCTTC | CASSYPGTKTGHEQFF
TRBJ1-4 | TRBV19 | - | - | TGTGCCAGTAGTAAGACGCCGAGGGCCGCCGAAAAACTGTTTTTT | CASSKTPRAAEKLFF
TRBJ2-7 | TRBV6-5 | once | TRBD2 | TGTGCCAGCAGTCCAGGGACTAGCGGATCCTACGAGCAGTACTTC | CASSPGTSGSYEQYF
TRBJ1-6 | TRBV10-3 | - | TRBD1 | TGTGCCATCAGTGAGCGAGAGACAGGGGTGGGATCACCCCTCCACTTT | CAISERETGVGSPLHF
TRBJ2-3 | TRBV11-3 | - | - | TGTGCCAGCAGCCGGCGCAGCACAGATACGCAGTATTTT | CASSRRSTDTQYF
TRBJ1-3 | TRBV9 | - | - | TGTGCCAGCAGCGGCCGGGACGGTAGCTCTGGAAACACCATATATTTT | CASSGRDGSSGNTIYF
TRBJ1-2 | TRBV27 | - | - | TGTGCCAGCCGGCGGGCCCCTAACTATGGCTACACCTTC | CASRRAPNYGYTF
TRBJ2-2 | TRBV6-5 | - | - | TGTGCCAGCATGACATCGAACACCGGGGAGCTGTTTTTT | CASMTSNTGELFF
TRBJ1-6 | TRBV27 | - | - | TGTGCCAGCAGTTTATACGGCGCCTCGAGTTCCTATAATTCACCCCTCCACTTT | CASSLYGASSSYNSPLHF
TRBJ2-1 | TRBV9 | - | TRBD1 | TGTGCCAGCAGCGCCCCGCTTATGGACAGGGCTAACAATGAGCAGTTCTTC | CASSAPLMDRANNEQFF
TRBJ2-5 | TRBV3-1/TRBV3-2 | - | - | TGTGCCAGCAGCAACAGGGGGGGCGAGACCCAGTACTTC | CASSNRGGETQYF
TRBJ1-5 | TRBV28 | - | - | TGTGCCAGCACGGCCAACAATCAGCCCCAGCATTTT | CASTANNQPQHF
TRBJ1-2 | TRBV2 | - | TRBD1 | TGTGCCAGCGGGACAGGAACTGGCTACACCTTC | CASGTGTGYTF
TRBJ2-2 | TRBV11-3 | - | - | TGTGCCAGCAGCGACGACAGGTCGAGCACCGGGGAGCTGTTTTTT | CASSDDRSSTGELFF
TRBJ1-5 | TRBV6-5 | - | - | TGTGCCAGCAGTTACTCGAAGGGATATAGCAATCAGCCCCAGCATTTT | CASSYSKGYSNQPQHF
TRBJ2-4 | TRBV27 | - | - | TGTGCCAGCAGTTGGCGCGGGGCCTTAGCCAAAAACATTCAGTACTTC | CASSWRGALAKNIQYF
TRBJ2-7 | TRBV19 | - | TRBD1 | TGTGCCAGTAGCCCCCGCAGGGGGCTTCGAGAGCAGTACTTC | CASSPRRGLREQYF
TRBJ2-7 | TRBV18 | - | - | TGTGCCAGCTCACTTGACGGGTACGAGCAGTACTTC | CASSLDGYEQYF
TRBJ2-1 | TRBV9 | - | TRBD2 | TGTGCCAGCAGCGCCCTAGGGCTAGCGGGAAATGAGCAGTTCTTC | CASSALGLAGNEQFF
TRBJ1-1 | TRBV15 | - | - | TGTGCCACCAGCAGAGATAGGCATTTGAACACTGAAGCTTTCTTT | CATSRDRHLNTEAFF
TRBJ2-7 | TRBV19 | - | TRBD2 | TGTGCCAGTAGCCCCCCGGGAGGATCCTACTACGAGCAGTACTTC | CASSPPGGSYYEQYF
TRBJ1-5 | TRBV29-1 | - | - | TGCAGCGTTGAAGACGGGAATCAGCCCCAGCATTTT | CSVEDGNQPQHF
TRBJ2-7 | TRBV28 | - | - | TGTGCCAGCACCGGAGGGGGGAACGACTACGAGCAGTACTTC | CASTGGGNDYEQYF
TRBJ1-6 | TRBV28 | - | - | TGTGCCAGCAGTTTGTTGACTTCACCCCTCCACTTT | CASSLLTSPLHF
TRBJ2-4 | TRBV7-3 | few | - | TGTGCCAGCAGCTTGGACATTCAGTACTTC | CASSLDIQYF
TRBJ2-3 | TRBV7-3 | - | TRBD2 | TGTGCCAGCAGCCCCGGGACTAGCGGTTCTAGCACAGATACGCAGTATTTT | CASSPGTSGSSTDTQYF
TRBJ2-4 | TRBV7-9 | - | - | TGTGCCAGCAGCTTAAGCGGCCCCGGGCCCCACATTCAGTACTTC | CASSLSGPGPHIQYF
TRBJ2-5 | TRBV14 | - | - | TGTGCCAGCATTATTGGGGGACTAGAGACCCAGTACTTC | CASIIGGLETQYF
TRBJ2-1 | TRBV28 | - | TRBD2 | TGTGCCAGCAGTTTAATCGGGAGGGGCCCCAATGAGCAGTTCTTC | CASSLIGRGPNEQFF
TRBJ2-7 | TRBV7-8 | - | - | TGTGCCAGCAGCTTAGCCCCGGAGGCCTCCTACGAGCAGTACTTC | CASSLAPEASYEQYF
TRBJ2-1 | TRBV7-2 | once | TRBD2 | TGTGCCAGCAGCTTAGCGGCTAGCGGGATTCATAGCTCCTACAATGAGCAGTTCTTC | CASSLAASGIHSSYNEQFF
TRBJ2-2 | TRBV4-2 | - | - | TGTGCCAGCAGCCAAGGGGGGGACTTCACCGGGGAGCTGTTTTTT | CASSQGGDFTGELFF
TRBJ1-5 | TRBV12-3/TRBV12-4 | - | - | TGTGCCAGCAGTTTCGAGCGGGCTCAGCCCCAGCATTTT | CASSFERAQPQHF
TRBJ1-3 | TRBV28 | - | - | TGTGCCAGCAGGGGCTCTGGAAACACCATATATTTT | CASRGSGNTIYF
TRBJ2-7 | TRBV7-9 | - | - | TGTGCCAGCAGCCCCCGGACGGGATACGAGCAGTACTTC | CASSPRTGYEQYF
TRBJ2-3 | TRBV12-3/TRBV12-4 | - | - | TGTGCCGGAAATAGGGTGGGCACAGATACGCAGTATTTT | CAGNRVGTDTQYF
TRBJ2-5 | TRBV5-1 | - | - | TGCGCCAGCAGCTTGGCCAGGCAAGAGACCCAGTACTTC | CASSLARQETQYF
TRBJ2-7 | TRBV19 | - | - | TGTGCCAGTAGTTCCAACCAAGAACTGATACGCTCCTACGAGCAGTACTTC | CASSSNQELIRSYEQYF
TRBJ2-7 | TRBV16 | - | - | TGTGCCAGCAGCCAATCGGGGGGACCCCGCCCTTACGAGCAGTACTTC | CASSQSGGPRPYEQYF
TRBJ1-2 | TRBV15 | - | - | TGTGCCACCAGCAGACCCGGGACACCTGCGGACTATGGCTACACCTTC | CATSRPGTPADYGYTF
TRBJ1-1 | TRBV27 | - | - | TGTGCCAGCAGCACAAGGGGTGGTGGGATCGGGACTGAAGCTTTCTTT | CASSTRGGGIGTEAFF
TRBJ1-1 | TRBV7-3 | - | - | TGTGCCAGCAGCTCTCGGGGGGGCCCCGGGGCTGAAGCTTTCTTT | CASSSRGGPGAEAFF
TRBJ2-2 | TRBV6-5 | few | TRBD1 | TGTGCCAGCAAGGGACAGGGGGACACCGGGGAGCTGTTTTTT | CASKGQGDTGELFF